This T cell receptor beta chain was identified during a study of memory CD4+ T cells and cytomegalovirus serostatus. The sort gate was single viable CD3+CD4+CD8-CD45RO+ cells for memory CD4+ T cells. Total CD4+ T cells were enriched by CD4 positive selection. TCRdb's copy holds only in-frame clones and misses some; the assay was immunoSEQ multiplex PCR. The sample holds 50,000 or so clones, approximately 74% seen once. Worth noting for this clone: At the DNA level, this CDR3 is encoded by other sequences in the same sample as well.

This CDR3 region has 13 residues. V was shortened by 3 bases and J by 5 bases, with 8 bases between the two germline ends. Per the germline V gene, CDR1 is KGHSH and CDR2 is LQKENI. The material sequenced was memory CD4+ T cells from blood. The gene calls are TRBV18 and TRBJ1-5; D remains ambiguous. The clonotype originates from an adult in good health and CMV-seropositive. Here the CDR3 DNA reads TGTGCCAGCTCACCTTTAGAGGATCAGCCCCAGCATTTT. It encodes CASSPLEDQPQHF.